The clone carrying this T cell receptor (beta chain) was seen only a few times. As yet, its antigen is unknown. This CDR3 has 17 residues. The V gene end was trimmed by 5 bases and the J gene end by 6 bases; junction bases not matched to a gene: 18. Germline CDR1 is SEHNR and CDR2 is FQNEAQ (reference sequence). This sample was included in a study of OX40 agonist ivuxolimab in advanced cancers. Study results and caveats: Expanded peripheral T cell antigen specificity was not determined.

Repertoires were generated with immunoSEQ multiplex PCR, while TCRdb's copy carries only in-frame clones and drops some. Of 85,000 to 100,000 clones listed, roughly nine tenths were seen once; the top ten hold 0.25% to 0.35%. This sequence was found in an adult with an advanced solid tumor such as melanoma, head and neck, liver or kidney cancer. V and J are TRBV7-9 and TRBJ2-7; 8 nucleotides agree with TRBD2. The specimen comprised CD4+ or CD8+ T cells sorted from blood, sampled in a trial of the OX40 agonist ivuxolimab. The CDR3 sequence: CASSDSPSREVSGEQYF. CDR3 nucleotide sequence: TGTGCCAGCAGCGACAGCCCTTCGCGGGAGGTTTCCGGCGAGCAGTACTTC.